These 10 T cell receptor beta chains came from one sample sequenced in a study of blood T cells in healthy people across ages. Using a J-beta primer mix together with a sample-barcoded 5' primer, a second PCR was run for about 6 to 11 cycles. A single record per CDR3 protein comes from TCRdb applying MiXCR to the 5' RACE reads. Here the sample spans some 1 million distinct CDR3 sequences, over 35% being singletons. Sequencing was carried out using blood. The origin of the receptors is a woman aged 60-70 years in good health.

The CDR3 region is CASSFDRARNTIYF. DNA of the CDR3: TGTGCCAGCAGTTTCGACAGGGCCCGAAACACCATATATTTT. The chain uses TRBV28 and TRBJ1-3; TRBD1 agrees at 7 bases. With V trimmed by 3 bases and J by 5 bases, 4 bases remained unmatched. The CDR3 has 14 amino acids. Germline V gene sequence: CDR1 MDHEN, CDR2 SYDVKM. Supplemented by reference TRBV28 and TRBJ1-3, the full variable domain reads DVKVTQSSRYLVKRTGEKVFLECVQDMDHENMFWYRQDPGLGLRLIYFSYDVKMKEKGDIPEGYSVSREKKERFSLILESASTNQTSMYLCASSFDRARNTIYFGEGSWLTVV.

This chain links TRBV28 with TRBJ2-1; tentatively, D is TRBD2 (6 bases). The CDR3 totals 16 residues. Germline CDR1 MDHEN, CDR2 SYDVKM. V shed 7 bases and J shed 5 bases, with 21 bases lying between them. The CDR3 DNA is TGTGCCAGCACCTATGACCGGGGGAAGCTTCACAATGAGCAGTTCTTC. It translates to CASTYDRGKLHNEQFF.

This rearrangement joins TRBV20-1 to TRBJ2-1, with TRBD2 matching 9 bases. Looked up from germline, CDR1 is DFQATT and CDR2 is SNEGSKA (reference sequence). The CDR3 contains 14 residues. The V gene end was trimmed by 1 base and the J gene end by 4 bases; junction bases not matched to a gene: 2. The CDR3 coding sequence is TGCAGTGCTAGAGGGACTAGCGCGTACAATGAGCAGTTCTTC. Residues: CSARGTSAYNEQFF.

The gene calls are TRBV29-1 and TRBJ2-7; weak D call: TRBD2 (5 bases). CDR1 is SQVTM and CDR2 is ANQGSEA in the germline V gene. Trimming pared 3 bases from V and 3 bases from J, leaving 12 bases between. The CDR3 is 13 residues long. DNA for the CDR3: TGCAGCGTTGAGAGGGTAGTTGGCTACGAGCAGTACTTC. It is translated as CSVERVVGYEQYF.

CDR3 sequence (DNA): TGTGCCAGCAGTGAATCTAGGGGATTCGCCTACAATGAGCAGTTCTTC. Translation: CASSESRGFAYNEQFF. The chain carries TRBV25-1 and TRBJ2-1; D is possibly TRBD1 (5 bases). Germline V lookup: CDR1 MGHDK, CDR2 SYGVNS. The CDR3 covers 16 residues. The V end was cut by 1 base, the J end by 2 bases, with 12 bases between.

As regards this clonotype: Relative to the germline gene, one junction end is altered; a read error may explain this. V and J are TRBV5-1 and TRBJ2-3; the D gene is possibly TRBD2 (6 bases). Germline CDR1 is SGHRS and CDR2 is YFSETQ. The CDR3 is made up of 15 amino acids. The CDR3 loop reads CASTLGGTALDTQYF. CDR3 nucleotides: TGCGCCAGCACCTTGGGGGGTACAGCCCTCGATACGCAGTATTTT.

Comment on this clonotype: The junction shows a germline mismatch at one end, possibly a read error. The V gene is TRBV10-3, the J gene TRBJ1-5, with TRBD1 as a possible D gene (6 bases). CDR3 length: 14 residues. Germline V gives CDR1 ENHRY, CDR2 SYGVKD. CDR3 sequence (DNA): TGCGCCATCAGTCCCGACAGGAGCAATCAGCCCCAGCATTTT. Translation gives CAISPDRSNQPQHF.

This chain uses TRBV7-6 with TRBJ2-1; 9 bases align to TRBD2. Germline CDR1 SGHVS, CDR2 FNYEAQ. Losses at the gene ends were 5 bases for V and 1 base for J; bases not matched to a gene: 12. There are 18 residues in the CDR3. The CDR3 DNA sequence: TGTGCCAGCAGCATAACGAGCCCTAGCGGGGATTCCTACAATGAGCAGTTCTTC. Its translation is CASSITSPSGDSYNEQFF.

The J gene is TRBJ2-1, the V gene TRBV18, with TRBD2 matching over 8 bases. From germline, CDR1 is KGHSH and CDR2 LQKENI. Losses at the gene ends were 1 base for V and 6 bases for J; bases not matched to a gene: 5. This CDR3 is 15 amino acids long. The CDR3 DNA follows: TGTGCCAGCTCACCACTCGGGAGGGCCGGCAATGAGCAGTTCTTC. Protein sequence: CASSPLGRAGNEQFF.

The chain is built from TRBV20-1 and TRBJ2-4; 8 nucleotides align to TRBD2. The V gene end was trimmed by 3 bases and the J gene end by 6 bases; junction bases not matched to a gene: 7. This CDR3 comprises 14 residues. Germline loops: CDR1 DFQATT, CDR2 SNEGSKA (reference sequence). CDR3 in DNA: TGCAGTGCTAGTGCCCCCGGGACTAGAAACATTCAGTACTTC. It is translated as CSASAPGTRNIQYF.